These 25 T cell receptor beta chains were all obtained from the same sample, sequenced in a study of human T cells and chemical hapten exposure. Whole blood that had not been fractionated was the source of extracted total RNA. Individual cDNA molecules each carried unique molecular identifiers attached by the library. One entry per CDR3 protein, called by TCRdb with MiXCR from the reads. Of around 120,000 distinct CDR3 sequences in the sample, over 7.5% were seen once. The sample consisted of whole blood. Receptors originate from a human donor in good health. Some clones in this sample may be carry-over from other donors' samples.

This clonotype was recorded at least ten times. This CDR3 is CSARPASSGSQETQYF. The CDR3 DNA follows: TGCAGTGCTAGACCGGCTTCTAGCGGTTCACAAGAGACCCAGTACTTC. J is TRBJ2-5 and V is TRBV20-1; 7 bases fit TRBD2. J lost 2 bases, V lost 2 bases, and 11 bases had no gene match. Germline V CDR1 and CDR2: DFQATT, SNEGSKA (reference sequence). The CDR3 sequence is 16 residues long.

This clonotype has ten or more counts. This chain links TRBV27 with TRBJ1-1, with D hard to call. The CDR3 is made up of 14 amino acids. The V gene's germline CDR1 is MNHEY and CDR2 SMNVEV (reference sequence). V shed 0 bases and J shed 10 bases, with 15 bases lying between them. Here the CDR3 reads CASSLSASPLGAFF. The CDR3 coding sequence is TGTGCCAGCAGTTTATCGGCCAGCCCACTAGGAGCTTTCTTT.

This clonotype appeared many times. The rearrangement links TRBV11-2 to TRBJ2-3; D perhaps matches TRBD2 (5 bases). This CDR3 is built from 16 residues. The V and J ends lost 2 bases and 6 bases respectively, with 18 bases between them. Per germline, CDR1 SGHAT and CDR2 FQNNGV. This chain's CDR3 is CASSLPRGTLPDTQYF. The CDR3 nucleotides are TGTGCCAGCAGCTTACCCCGGGGAACCCTTCCGGATACGCAGTATTTT.

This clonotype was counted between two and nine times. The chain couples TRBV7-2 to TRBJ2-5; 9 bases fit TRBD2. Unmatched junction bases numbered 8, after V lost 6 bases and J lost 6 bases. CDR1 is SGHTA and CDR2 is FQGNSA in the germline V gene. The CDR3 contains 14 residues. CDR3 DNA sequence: TGTGCCAGCAGAACAAGCGGGACTAGCAAGACCCAGTACTTC. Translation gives CASRTSGTSKTQYF.

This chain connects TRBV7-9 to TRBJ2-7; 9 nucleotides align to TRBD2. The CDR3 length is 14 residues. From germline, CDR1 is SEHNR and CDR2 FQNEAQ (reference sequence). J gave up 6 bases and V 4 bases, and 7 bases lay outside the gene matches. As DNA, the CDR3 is TGTGCCAGCAGCTCGACTAGCGGTTCGTCCGAGCAGTACTTC. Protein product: CASSSTSGSSEQYF.

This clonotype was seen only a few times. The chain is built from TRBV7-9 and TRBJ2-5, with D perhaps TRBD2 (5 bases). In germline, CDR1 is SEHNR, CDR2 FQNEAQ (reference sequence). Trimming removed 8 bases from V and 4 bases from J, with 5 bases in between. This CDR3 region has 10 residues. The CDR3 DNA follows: TGTGCCAGCGAGGGAGAGACCCAGTACTTC. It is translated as CASEGETQYF.

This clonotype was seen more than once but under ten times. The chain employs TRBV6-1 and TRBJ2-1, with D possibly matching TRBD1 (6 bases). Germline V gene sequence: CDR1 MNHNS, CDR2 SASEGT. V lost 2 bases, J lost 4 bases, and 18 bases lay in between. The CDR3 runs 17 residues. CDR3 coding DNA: TGTGCCAGCAGTGAATACTCTACAGGGTCCCTTTACAATGAGCAGTTCTTC. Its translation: CASSEYSTGSLYNEQFF.

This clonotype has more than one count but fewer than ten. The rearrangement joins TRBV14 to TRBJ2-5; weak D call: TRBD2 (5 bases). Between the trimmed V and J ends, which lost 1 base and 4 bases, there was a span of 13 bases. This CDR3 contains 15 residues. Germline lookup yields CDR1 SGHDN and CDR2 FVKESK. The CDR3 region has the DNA TGTGCCAGCAGCCAAGTCGGGGAGTTTGGAGAGACCCAGTACTTC. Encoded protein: CASSQVGEFGETQYF.

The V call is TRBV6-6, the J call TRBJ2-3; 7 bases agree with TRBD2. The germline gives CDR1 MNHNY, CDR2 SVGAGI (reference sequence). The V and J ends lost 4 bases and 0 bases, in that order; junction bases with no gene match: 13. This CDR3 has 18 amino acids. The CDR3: CASSSPMGGGESTDTQYF. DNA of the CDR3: TGTGCCAGCAGTTCCCCGATGGGCGGGGGTGAGAGCACAGATACGCAGTATTTT.

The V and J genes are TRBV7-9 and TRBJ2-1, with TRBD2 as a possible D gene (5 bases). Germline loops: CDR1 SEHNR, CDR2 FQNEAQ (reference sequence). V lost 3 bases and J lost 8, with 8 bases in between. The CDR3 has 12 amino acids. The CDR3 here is CASSFARDEQFF. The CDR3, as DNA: TGTGCCAGCAGCTTCGCGCGGGATGAGCAGTTCTTC. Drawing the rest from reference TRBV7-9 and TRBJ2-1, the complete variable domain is DTGVSQNPRHKITKRGQNVTFRCDPISEHNRLYWYRQTLGQGPEFLTYFQNEAQLEKSRLLSDRFSAERPKGSFSTLEIQRTEQGDSAMYLCASSFARDEQFFGPGTRLTVL.

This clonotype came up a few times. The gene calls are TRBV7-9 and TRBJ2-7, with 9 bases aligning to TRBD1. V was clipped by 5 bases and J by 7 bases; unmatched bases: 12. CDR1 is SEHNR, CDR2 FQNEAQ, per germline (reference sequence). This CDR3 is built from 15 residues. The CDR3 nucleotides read TGTGCCAGCAGCCCCCCCGGGACAGGGATCACAGAGCAGTACTTC. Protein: CASSPPGTGITEQYF.

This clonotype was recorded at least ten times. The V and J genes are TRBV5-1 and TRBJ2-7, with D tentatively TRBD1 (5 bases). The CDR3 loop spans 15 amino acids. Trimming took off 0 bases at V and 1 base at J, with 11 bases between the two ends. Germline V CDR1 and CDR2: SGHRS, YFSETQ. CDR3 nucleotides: TGCGCCAGCAGCTTGGAGACAGCGACTTCCTACGAGCAGTACTTC. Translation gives CASSLETATSYEQYF. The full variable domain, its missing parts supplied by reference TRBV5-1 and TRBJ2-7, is KAGVTQTPRYLIKTRGQQVTLSCSPISGHRSVSWYQQTPGQGLQFLFEYFSETQRNKGNFPGRFSGRQFSNSRSEMNVSTLELGDSALYLCASSLETATSYEQYFGPGTRLTVT.

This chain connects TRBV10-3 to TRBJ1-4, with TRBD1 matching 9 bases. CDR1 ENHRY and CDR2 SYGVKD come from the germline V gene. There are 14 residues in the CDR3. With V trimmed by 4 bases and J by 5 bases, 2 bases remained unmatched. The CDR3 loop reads CAISGGQGNEKLFF. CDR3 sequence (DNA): TGTGCCATCAGTGGGGGACAGGGCAATGAAAAACTGTTTTTT.

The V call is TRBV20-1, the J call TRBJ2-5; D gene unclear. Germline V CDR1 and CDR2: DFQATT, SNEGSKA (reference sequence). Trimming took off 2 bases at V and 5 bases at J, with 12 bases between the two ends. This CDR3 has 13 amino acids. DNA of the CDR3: TGCAGTGCTAGACCCCCCGTGGGGGAGACCCAGTACTTC. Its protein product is CSARPPVGETQYF.

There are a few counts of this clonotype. The chain's CDR3 is CASSVGQGPSYEQYF. CDR3 bases: TGTGCCAGCAGCGTTGGACAGGGGCCCTCCTACGAGCAGTACTTC. V is TRBV7-9 and J is TRBJ2-7; 9 bases line up with TRBD1. Germline CDR1 is SEHNR and CDR2 is FQNEAQ (reference sequence). With 5 bases clipped from V and 0 bases from J, the junction kept 5 bases outside the gene matches. The CDR3 runs 15 residues.

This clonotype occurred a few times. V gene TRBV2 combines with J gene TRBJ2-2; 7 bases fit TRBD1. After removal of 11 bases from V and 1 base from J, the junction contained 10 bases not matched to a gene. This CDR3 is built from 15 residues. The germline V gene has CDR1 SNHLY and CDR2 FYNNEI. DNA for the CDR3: TGTGCCGGAGCCTCCGGGACAGAGAACACCGGGGAGCTGTTTTTT. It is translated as CAGASGTENTGELFF.

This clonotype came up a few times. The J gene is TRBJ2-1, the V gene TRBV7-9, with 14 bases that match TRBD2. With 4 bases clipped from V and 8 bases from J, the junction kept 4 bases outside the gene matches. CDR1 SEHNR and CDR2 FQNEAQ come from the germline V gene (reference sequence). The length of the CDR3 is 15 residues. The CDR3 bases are TGTGCCAGCAGCTCCGGGACTAGCGGGAGCGATGAGCAGTTCTTC. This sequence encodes CASSSGTSGSDEQFF.

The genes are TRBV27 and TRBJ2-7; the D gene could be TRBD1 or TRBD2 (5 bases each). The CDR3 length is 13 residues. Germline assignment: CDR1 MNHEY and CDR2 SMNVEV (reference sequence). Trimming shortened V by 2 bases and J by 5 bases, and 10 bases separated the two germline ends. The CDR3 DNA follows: TGTGCCAGCAGTTTAATCAGGGACCACGAGCAGTACTTC. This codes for CASSLIRDHEQYF.

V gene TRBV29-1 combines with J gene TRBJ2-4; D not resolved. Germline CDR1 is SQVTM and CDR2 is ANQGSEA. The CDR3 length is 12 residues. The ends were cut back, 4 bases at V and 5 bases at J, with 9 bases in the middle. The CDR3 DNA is TGCAGCGTTGTAACAGACCAAAACATTCAGTACTTC. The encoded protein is CSVVTDQNIQYF.

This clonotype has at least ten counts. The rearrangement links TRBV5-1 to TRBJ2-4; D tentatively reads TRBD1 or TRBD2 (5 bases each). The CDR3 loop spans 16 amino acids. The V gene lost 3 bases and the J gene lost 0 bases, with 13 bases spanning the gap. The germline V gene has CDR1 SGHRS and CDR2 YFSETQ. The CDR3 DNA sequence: TGCGCCAGCAGCTCCGCCGAGGGGCTAGCCAAAAACATTCAGTACTTC. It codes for CASSSAEGLAKNIQYF.

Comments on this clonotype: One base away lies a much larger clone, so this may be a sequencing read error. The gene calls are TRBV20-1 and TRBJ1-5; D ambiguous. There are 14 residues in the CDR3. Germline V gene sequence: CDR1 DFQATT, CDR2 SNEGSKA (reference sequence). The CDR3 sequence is CSARTGNTNQPRHF. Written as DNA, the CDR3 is TGCAGTGCTAGAACGGGGAATACCAATCAGCCCCGGCATTTT.

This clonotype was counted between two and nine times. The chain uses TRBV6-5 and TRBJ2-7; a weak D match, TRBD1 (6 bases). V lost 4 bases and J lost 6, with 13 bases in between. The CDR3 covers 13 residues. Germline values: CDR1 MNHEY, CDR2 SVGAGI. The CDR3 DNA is TGTGCCAGCAGTTTCGGACAGCCCGGCGAGCAGTACTTC. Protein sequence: CASSFGQPGEQYF.

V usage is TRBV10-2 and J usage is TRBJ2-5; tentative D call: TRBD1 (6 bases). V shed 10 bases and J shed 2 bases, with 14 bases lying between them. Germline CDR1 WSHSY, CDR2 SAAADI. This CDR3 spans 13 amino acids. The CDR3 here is CATSTGQQETQYF. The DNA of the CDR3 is TGCGCCACCTCGACAGGCCAACAAGAGACCCAGTACTTC.

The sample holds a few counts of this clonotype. The DNA for the CDR3 is TGCAGTGCTCGTAGCGGGAGAAGGGCCGGGGAGCTGTTTTTT. Amino acids: CSARSGRRAGELFF. This chain connects TRBV20-1 to TRBJ2-2, with TRBD2 matching over 9 bases. Trimming removed 5 bases from V and 6 bases from J; junction bases left unmatched: 7. From germline, CDR1 is DFQATT and CDR2 SNEGSKA (reference sequence). This CDR3 spans 14 amino acids.

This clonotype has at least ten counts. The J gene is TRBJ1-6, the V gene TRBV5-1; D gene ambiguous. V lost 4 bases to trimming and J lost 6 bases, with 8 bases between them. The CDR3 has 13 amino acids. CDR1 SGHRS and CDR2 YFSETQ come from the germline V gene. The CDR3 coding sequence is TGCGCCAGCAGCCTGGAGGTTAATTCACCCCTCCACTTT. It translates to CASSLEVNSPLHF.